This T cell receptor (beta chain) was obtained from a study of T cells in Graves' hyperthyroidism and ophthalmopathy. Ophthalmopathy cases scored 3 or more on the Clinical Activity Score and 4 or more on NOSPECS grade, with duration below 3 months. Concerning this clonotype itself: The target antigen is unknown.

J gave up 10 bases and V 6 bases, and 9 bases lay outside the gene matches. This CDR3 spans 14 amino acids. The V gene's germline CDR1 is MNHNS and CDR2 SASEGT. Researchers amplified the TCR beta CDR3 regions from RNA transcripts. A first-round RT-PCR of the TCR CDR3 used the HTBI primer set. MiXCR, run by TCRdb on the multiplex PCR reads, gives a single entry per CDR3 protein. The table lists about 500,000 distinct CDR3 sequences, roughly 15% of them singletons. Study-level points and caveats: Ophthalmopathy was distinguished from stable hyperthyroidism by 13 V-J signatures. Most thyroid clonotypes with frequency above 0.001 were detected in blood.

The rearrangement uses TRBV6-1 and TRBJ1-2, with TRBD1 identical over 12 bases. Sequenced: blood. The clonotype originates from a woman under 30 with Graves' ophthalmopathy. The CDR3 is CASSWTGTGGPYTF. CDR3 DNA: TGTGCCAGCAGCTGGACCGGGACAGGGGGCCCCTACACCTTC.